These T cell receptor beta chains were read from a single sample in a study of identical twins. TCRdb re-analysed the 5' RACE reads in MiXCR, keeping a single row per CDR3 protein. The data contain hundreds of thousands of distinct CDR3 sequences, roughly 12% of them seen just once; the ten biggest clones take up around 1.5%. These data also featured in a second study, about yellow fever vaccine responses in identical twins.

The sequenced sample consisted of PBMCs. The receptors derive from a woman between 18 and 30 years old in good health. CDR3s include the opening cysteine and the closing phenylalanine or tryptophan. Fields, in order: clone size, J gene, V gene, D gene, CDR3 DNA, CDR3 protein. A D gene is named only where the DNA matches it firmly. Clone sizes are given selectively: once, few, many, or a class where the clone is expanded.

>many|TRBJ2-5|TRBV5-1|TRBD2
TGTGCCAGCAGTCCCTCGGGGGGGGAAGAGACCCAGTACTTC
CASSPSGGEETQYF
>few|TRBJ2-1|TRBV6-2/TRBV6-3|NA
TGTGCCAGCACCAGAGAGGGGAACTACAATGAGCAGTTCTTC
CASTREGNYNEQFF
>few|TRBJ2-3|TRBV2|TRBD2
TGTGCCAGCAGTGCAGAGGGGACTACCGCAGATACGCAGTATTTT
CASSAEGTTADTQYF
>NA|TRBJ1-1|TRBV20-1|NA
TGCAGTGCTAGTGACAGGTGGGACACTGAAGCTTTCTTT
CSASDRWDTEAFF
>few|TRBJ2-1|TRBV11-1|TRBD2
TGTGCCAGCAGCCAACTGGGGGTCTGGCGGGAGGAAGATAATGAGCAGTTCTTC
CASSQLGVWREEDNEQFF
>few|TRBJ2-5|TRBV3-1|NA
TGTGCCAGCAGCCAAGACAGGGCAAAACAAGAGACCCAGTACTTC
CASSQDRAKQETQYF
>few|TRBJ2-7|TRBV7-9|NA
TGTGCCAGCAGCATGGACACCCTGGGCTACGAGCAGTACTTC
CASSMDTLGYEQYF
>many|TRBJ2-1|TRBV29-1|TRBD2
TGCAGCGGTGCGGCTAGCGGGAGTCCCGGGTTTGACAATGAGCAGTTCTTC
CSGAASGSPGFDNEQFF
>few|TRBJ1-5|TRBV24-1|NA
TGTGCCACCAGTCAGGGGCTCAATCAGCCCCAGCATTTT
CATSQGLNQPQHF
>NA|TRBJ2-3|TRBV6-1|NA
TGTGCCAGCGGCGGCTCTCAATTCACAGATACGCAGTATTTT
CASGGSQFTDTQYF
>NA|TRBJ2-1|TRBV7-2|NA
TGTGCCAGCAGCCCCCACAGAGACAATGAGCAGTTCTTC
CASSPHRDNEQFF
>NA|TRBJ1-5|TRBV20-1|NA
TGCAGTGCAACATTACTTATGGCACAGTTCGATCAGCCCCAGCATTTT
CSATLLMAQFDQPQHF
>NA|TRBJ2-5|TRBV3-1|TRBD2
TGTGCCAGCAGCCAAGTAGCGGGGGGGCTTTTGGAGACCCAGTACTTC
CASSQVAGGLLETQYF
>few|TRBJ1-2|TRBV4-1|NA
TGCGCCAGCAGCCAAGAGCAACGGGCGGTGGGGGGTGGCTACACCTTC
CASSQEQRAVGGGYTF
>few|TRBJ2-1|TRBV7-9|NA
TGTGCCAGCAGCTTGAGTCGGGGAGGTTCCTACAATGAGCAGTTCTTC
CASSLSRGGSYNEQFF
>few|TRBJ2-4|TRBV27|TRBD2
TGTGCCAGCAGTTCTTGGACTAGCGGGAAAAACATTCAGTACTTC
CASSSWTSGKNIQYF
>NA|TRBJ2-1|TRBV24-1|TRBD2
TGTGCCACTGCTGGGACTAGCGACTCCTACAATGAGCAGTTCTTC
CATAGTSDSYNEQFF
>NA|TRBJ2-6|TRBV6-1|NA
TGTGCCAGCAGTGCCGCTCCTGCCGCTGGGGCCAACGTCCTGACTTTC
CASSAAPAAGANVLTF
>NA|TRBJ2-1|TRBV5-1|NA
TGCGCCAGCACCGCCGGGACGGGGGTGGGTGAGCAGTTCTTC
CASTAGTGVGEQFF
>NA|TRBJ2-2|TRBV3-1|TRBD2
TGTGCCAGCAGGGGGACTAGCGGGAGTAGCACCGGGGAGCTGTTTTTT
CASRGTSGSSTGELFF
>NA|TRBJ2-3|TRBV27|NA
TGTGCCAGCAGTTTATCGTCACCGTGGTACACAGATACGCAGTATTTT
CASSLSSPWYTDTQYF
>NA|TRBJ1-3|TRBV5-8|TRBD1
TGTGCCAGCAGCTCGGGACAGACGGGCCTCTCTGGAAACACCATATATTTT
CASSSGQTGLSGNTIYF
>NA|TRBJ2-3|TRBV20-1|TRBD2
TGCAGTGCTAGAAATTTCGCGGGGGGCCGGGCAGATACGCAGTATTTT
CSARNFAGGRADTQYF
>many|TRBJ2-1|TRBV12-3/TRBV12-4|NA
TGTGCCAGCAGTGACTATGGTTACAATGAGCAGTTCTTC
CASSDYGYNEQFF
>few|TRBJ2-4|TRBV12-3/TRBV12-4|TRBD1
TGTGCCAGCAGTTTATTAGGACAGGGACAAAACATTCAGTACTTC
CASSLLGQGQNIQYF
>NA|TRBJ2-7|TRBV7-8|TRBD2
TGTGCCAGCAGCTCCACCTATGGCGGGGGTCCCTACGAGCAGTACTTC
CASSSTYGGGPYEQYF
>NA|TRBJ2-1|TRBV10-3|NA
TGTGCCATCAGTGAGTCGAGTGGGGCCAAGGTCGATGAGCAGTTCTTC
CAISESSGAKVDEQFF
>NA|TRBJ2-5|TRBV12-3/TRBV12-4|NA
TGTGCCAGCAGTTTAGGCGTACCCGCCGGGACCCAGTACTTC
CASSLGVPAGTQYF
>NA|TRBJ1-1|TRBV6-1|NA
TGTGCCAGCAGTGATGGGGGGATGGGCACTGAAGCTTTCTTT
CASSDGGMGTEAFF
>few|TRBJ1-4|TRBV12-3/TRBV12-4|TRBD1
TGTGCCAGCACCCCTAAGAGGACAGGGAGGGAAAAACTGTTTTTT
CASTPKRTGREKLFF
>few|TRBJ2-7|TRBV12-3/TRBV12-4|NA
TGTGCCAGCAGTGGACAGTCCAACTCCTACGAGCAGTACTTC
CASSGQSNSYEQYF
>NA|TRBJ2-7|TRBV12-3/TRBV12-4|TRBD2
TGTGCCAGCAGTTGGGGACTAGCGGCTAACTACGAGCAGTACTTC
CASSWGLAANYEQYF
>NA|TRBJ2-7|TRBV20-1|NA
TGCAGTGCCAGCCCAGGCTACGAGCAGTACTTC
CSASPGYEQYF
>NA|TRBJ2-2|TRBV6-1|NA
TGTGCCAGCAGCGGGTCAGGGGAGGCAAACACCGGGGAGCTGTTTTTT
CASSGSGEANTGELFF
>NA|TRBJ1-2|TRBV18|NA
TGTGCCAGCTCACCGGGGCTTCAGGTTGGCTACACCTTC
CASSPGLQVGYTF
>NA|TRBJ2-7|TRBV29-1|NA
TGCAGCGTCGCCAGGGACATCCCATTTTACGAGCAGTACTTC
CSVARDIPFYEQYF
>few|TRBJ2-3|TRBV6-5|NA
TGTGCCAGCAGTTACGCCTCGATTAGGGATACGCAGTATTTT
CASSYASIRDTQYF
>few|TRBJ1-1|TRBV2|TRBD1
TGTGCCAGAAGACAGGGGGTGAACACTGAAGCTTTCTTT
CARRQGVNTEAFF
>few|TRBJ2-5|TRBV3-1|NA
TGTGCCAGCAGGTTAGCGGATAACAGACTGGGGGAGACCCAGTACTTC
CASRLADNRLGETQYF
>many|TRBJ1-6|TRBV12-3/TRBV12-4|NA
TGTGCCAGCAGTATATCTCTCAGGACCCGTGGGTCACCCCTCCACTTT
CASSISLRTRGSPLHF
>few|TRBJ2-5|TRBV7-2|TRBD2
TGTGCCAGCAACGATGGGGGAGGGTCAGAGACCCAGTACTTC
CASNDGGGSETQYF
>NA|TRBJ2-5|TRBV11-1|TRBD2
TGTGCCAGCAGCTTAGGAGATACTAGCGGGGAGAACCAAGAGACCCAGTACTTC
CASSLGDTSGENQETQYF
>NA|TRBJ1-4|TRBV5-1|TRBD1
TGCGCCAGCAGCTTGGTCCCCGGGACAGGTGAAAAACTGTTTTTT
CASSLVPGTGEKLFF
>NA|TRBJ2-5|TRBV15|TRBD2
TGTGCCACCAGCAGACCTTCTAGCGGGGGGGCCCAACAAGAGACCCAGTACTTC
CATSRPSSGGAQQETQYF
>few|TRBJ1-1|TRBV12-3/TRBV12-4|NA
TGTGCCAGCAGTTTTGCCCCACAAGAGAACACTGAAGCTTTCTTT
CASSFAPQENTEAFF
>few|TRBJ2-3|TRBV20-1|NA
TGCAGTGCTAGAGAAGCCAGCGGAGGGGGGGATACGCAGTATTTT
CSAREASGGGDTQYF
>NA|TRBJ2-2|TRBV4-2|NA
TGTGCCAGCAGCCTCGGACAAACGGGCACCGGGGAGCTGTTTTTT
CASSLGQTGTGELFF
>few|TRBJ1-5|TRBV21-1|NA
TGTGCCAGCAGCACGGACAGGGAGTCCAATCAGCCCCAGCATTTT
CASSTDRESNQPQHF
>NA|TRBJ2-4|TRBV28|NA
TGTGCCAGCAGTTTTCAGGGCTGGACCAAAAACATTCAGTACTTC
CASSFQGWTKNIQYF
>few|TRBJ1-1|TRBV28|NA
TGTGCCAGCAGTTCTACGGGACATATGAACACTGAAGCTTTCTTT
CASSSTGHMNTEAFF
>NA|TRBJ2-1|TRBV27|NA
TGTGCCAGCAGTTTAAGGAGAGGGGTCAACAATGAGCAGTTCTTC
CASSLRRGVNNEQFF
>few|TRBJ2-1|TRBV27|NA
TGTGCCAGCAGTTCCGACGGCAGGGAGTGGTATGAGCAGTTCTTC
CASSSDGREWYEQFF
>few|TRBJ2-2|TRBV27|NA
TGTGCCAGCCGGGACGGGAACACCGGGGAGCTGTTTTTT
CASRDGNTGELFF
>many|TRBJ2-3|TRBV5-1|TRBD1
TGCGCCAGCAGCTTGGCTTACAGGGGGTTGACAGATACGCAGTATTTT
CASSLAYRGLTDTQYF
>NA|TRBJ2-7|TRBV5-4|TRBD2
TGTGCCAGCAGCTTCGGGACTAGCGACTACGAGCAGTACTTC
CASSFGTSDYEQYF
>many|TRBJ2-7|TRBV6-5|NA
TGTGCCAGCAGTACGGGTCTCTACGAGCAGTACTTC
CASSTGLYEQYF
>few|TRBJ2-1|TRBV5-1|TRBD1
TGCGCCAGCAGCTTGGGGGACAGGACTCCGGGCGATGAGCAGTTCTTC
CASSLGDRTPGDEQFF
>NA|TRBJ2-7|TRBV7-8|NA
TGTGCCAGCAGCTTAGAAACAATTTTGCCCCACGAGCAGTACTTC
CASSLETILPHEQYF
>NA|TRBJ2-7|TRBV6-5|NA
TGTGCCAGCAGTTACTCGACGGGCAGGATCGGCGAGCAGTACTTC
CASSYSTGRIGEQYF